This is a list of T cell receptor beta chains from one sample in a study of blood T cells in healthy people across ages. TCRdb re-called the 5' RACE reads through MiXCR, storing one row per CDR3 protein. The table has almost 550,000 distinct CDR3 sequences, about 24% seen once. The same data also went into a second study, on T cells of mothers and their children.

The sample was blood. The source of these receptors is a boy younger than 18 in good health. Each CDR3 is given without its conserved first and last residue. Fields, in order: D gene, V gene, CDR3 protein. The D gene is left open where the match is weak.

>.|TRBV29-1
SVDLNYGYT
>.|TRBV20-1
SAGGSSRNQPQH
>TRBD2|TRBV5-1
ASSSGLAGEKRVYNEQF
>.|TRBV5-1
ASSFWGGQETQY
>.|TRBV7-9
ASSLAPGMSSYEQY
>TRBD2|TRBV9
ASSDLPGRARDEQY
>.|TRBV5-6
ASRKDFSGELF
>.|TRBV18
ASSPGLQETQY
>.|TRBV3-1
ASIVAGGSYEQY
>.|TRBV10-3
AISESGRLSGSYNSPLH
>.|TRBV29-1
SVEGGPRSYT
>TRBD2|TRBV29-1
SVVDWAGGRSYEQY
>TRBD1|TRBV4-3
ASSRGTEGLANEKLF
>.|TRBV28
ASSLWGGSKQETQY
>.|TRBV7-3
ASSPPLNRSGANVLT
>.|TRBV27
ASRSPGAQETQY
>.|TRBV7-2
ASSIQSSGNTIY
>.|TRBV7-9
ATSTPDTQY
>.|TRBV29-1
SAEDPAQETQY
>.|TRBV7-2
ASSLNRGASETQY
>.|TRBV20-1
SARGTRDTEAF
>TRBD1|TRBV3-1
ASSQRPGDRGKLF
>.|TRBV4-3
ASSQDANTGELF
>TRBD1|TRBV4-2
ASSQDRQGFNEKLF